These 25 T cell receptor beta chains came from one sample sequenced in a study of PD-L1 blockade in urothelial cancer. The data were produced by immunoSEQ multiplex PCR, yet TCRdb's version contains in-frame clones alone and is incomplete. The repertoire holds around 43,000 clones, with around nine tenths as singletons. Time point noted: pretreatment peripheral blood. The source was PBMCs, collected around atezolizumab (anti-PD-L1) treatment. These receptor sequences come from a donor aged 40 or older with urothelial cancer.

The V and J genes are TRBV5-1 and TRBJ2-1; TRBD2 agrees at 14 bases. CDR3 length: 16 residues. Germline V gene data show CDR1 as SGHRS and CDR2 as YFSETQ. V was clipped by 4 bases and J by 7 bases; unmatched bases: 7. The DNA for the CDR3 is TGCGCCAGCAGCGCGGAGACTAGCGGGAGGGGGAATGAGCAGTTCTTC. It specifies CASSAETSGRGNEQFF. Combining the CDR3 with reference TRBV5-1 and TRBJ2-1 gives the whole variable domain KAGVTQTPRYLIKTRGQQVTLSCSPISGHRSVSWYQQTPGQGLQFLFEYFSETQRNKGNFPGRFSGRQFSNSRSEMNVSTLELGDSALYLCASSAETSGRGNEQFFGPGTRLTVL.

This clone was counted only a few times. The CDR3 nucleotides are TGTGCCAGCAGTTACGGGACTAGCCGTTACAATGAGCAGTTCTTC. This translates into CASSYGTSRYNEQFF. The chain is built from TRBV6-5 and TRBJ2-1; TRBD2 matches at 9 bases. Germline values: CDR1 MNHEY, CDR2 SVGAGI. V lost 2 bases and J lost 4; bases outside the gene matches: 3. The CDR3 has 15 residues.

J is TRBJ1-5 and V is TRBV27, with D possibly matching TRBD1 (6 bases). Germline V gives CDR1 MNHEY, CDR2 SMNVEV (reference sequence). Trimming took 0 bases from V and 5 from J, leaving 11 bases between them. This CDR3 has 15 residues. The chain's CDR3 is CASSLSGRGDQPQHF. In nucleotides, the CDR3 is TGTGCCAGCAGTTTATCGGGGAGGGGGGATCAGCCCCAGCATTTT.

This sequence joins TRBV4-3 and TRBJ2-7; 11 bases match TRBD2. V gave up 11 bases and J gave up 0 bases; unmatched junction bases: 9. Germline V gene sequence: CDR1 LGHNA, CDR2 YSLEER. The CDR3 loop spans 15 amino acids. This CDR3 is CAPGLAGGNSYEQYF. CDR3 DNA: TGCGCCCCCGGGCTAGCGGGAGGCAACTCCTACGAGCAGTACTTC.

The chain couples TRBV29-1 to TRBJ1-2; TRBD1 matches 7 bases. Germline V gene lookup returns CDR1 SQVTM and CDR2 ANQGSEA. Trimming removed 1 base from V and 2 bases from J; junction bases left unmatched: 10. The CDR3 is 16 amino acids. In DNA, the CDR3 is TGCAGCGTTGAAGGGACTACAGGGGCCTCGAACTATGGCTACACCTTC. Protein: CSVEGTTGASNYGYTF.

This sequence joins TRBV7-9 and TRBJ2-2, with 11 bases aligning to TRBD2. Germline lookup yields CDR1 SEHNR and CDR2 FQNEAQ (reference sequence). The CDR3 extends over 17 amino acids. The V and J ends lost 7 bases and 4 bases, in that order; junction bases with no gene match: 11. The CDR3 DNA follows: TGTGCCAGCACAGGACTAGCGGGCCGGGGTGGCACCGGGGAGCTGTTTTTT. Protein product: CASTGLAGRGGTGELFF.

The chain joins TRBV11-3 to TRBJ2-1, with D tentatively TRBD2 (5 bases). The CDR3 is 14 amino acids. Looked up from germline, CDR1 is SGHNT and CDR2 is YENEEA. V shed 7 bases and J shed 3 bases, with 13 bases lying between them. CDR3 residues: CASTRVGLYNEQFF. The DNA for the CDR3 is TGTGCCAGCACGAGGGTGGGTCTCTACAATGAGCAGTTCTTC.

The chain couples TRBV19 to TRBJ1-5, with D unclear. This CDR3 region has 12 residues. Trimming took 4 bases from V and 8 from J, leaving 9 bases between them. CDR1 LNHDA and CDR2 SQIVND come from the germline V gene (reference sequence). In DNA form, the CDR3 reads TGTGCCAGTAGTACCCCCTTTAAGCCCCAGCATTTT. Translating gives CASSTPFKPQHF.

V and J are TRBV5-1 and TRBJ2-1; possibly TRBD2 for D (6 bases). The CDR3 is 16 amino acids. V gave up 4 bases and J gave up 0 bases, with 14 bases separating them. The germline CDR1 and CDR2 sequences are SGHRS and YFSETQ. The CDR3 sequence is CASSPSGPSSYNEQFF. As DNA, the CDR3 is TGCGCCAGCAGCCCCAGCGGGCCCAGCTCCTACAATGAGCAGTTCTTC.

Written as DNA, the CDR3 is TGTGCCAGCAGTTTATCACCCGCCAGGGAAAATGGCTACACCTTC. Translation: CASSLSPARENGYTF. V is TRBV27 and J is TRBJ1-2, with TRBD1 as a possible D gene (5 bases). The CDR3 covers 15 residues. V lost 0 bases, J lost 6 bases, and 14 bases lay in between. Germline V lookup: CDR1 MNHEY, CDR2 SMNVEV (reference sequence).

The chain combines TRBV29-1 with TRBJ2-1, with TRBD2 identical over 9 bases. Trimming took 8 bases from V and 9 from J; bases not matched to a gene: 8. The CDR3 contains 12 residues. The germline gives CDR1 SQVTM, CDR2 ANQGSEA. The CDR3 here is CSLYSGSGEQFF. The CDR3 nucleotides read TGCAGCTTATATAGCGGGAGCGGTGAGCAGTTCTTC.

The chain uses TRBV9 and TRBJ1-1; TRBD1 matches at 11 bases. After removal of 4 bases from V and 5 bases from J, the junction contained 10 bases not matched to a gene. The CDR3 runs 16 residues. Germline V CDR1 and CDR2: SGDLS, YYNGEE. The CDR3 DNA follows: TGTGCCAGCAGCTCCAGGGACAGGGGGTTGGAAACTGAAGCTTTCTTT. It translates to CASSSRDRGLETEAFF.

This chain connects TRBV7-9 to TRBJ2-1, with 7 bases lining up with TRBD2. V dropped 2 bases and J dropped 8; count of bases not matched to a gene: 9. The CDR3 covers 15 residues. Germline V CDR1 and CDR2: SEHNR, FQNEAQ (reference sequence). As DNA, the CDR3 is TGTGCCAGCAGCTTATACCTAGCGGAAGGGGATGAGCAGTTCTTC. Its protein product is CASSLYLAEGDEQFF.

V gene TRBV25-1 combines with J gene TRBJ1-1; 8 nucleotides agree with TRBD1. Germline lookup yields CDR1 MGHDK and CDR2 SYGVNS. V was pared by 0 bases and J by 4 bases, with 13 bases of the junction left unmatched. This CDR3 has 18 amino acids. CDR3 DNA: TGTGCCAGCAGTGAATATATGGGGCAGGGGGCCCGGGGCACTGAAGCTTTCTTT. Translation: CASSEYMGQGARGTEAFF.

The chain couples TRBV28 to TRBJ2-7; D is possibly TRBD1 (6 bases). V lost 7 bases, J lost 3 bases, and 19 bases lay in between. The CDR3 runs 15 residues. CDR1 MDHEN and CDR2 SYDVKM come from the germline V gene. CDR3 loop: CASIGQGIPNYEQYF. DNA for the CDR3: TGTGCCAGCATCGGTCAGGGGATCCCTAACTACGAGCAGTACTTC.

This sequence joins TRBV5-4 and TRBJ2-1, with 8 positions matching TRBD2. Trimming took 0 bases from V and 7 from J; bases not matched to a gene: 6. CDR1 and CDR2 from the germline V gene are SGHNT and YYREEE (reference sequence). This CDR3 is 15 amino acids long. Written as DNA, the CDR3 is TGTGCCAGCAGCTTGGCGGGAGGGGGTCTAAATGAGCAGTTCTTC. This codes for CASSLAGGGLNEQFF.

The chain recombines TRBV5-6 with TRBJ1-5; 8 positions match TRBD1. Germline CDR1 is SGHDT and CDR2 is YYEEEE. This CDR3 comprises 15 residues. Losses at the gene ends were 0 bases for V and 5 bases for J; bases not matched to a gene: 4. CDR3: CASSLGGTGHQPQHF. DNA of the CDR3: TGTGCCAGCAGCTTGGGGGGGACAGGTCATCAGCCCCAGCATTTT.

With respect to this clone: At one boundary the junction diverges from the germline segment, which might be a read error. The CDR3 DNA is TGTGCCAGCAGCCCCTTCGCAGAGCCTACCTACAGTGAGCAGTTCTTC. It codes for CASSPFAEPTYSEQFF. The gene calls are TRBV2 and TRBJ2-1; D is ambiguous. CDR1 SNHLY and CDR2 FYNNEI come from the germline V gene. There are 16 residues in the CDR3.

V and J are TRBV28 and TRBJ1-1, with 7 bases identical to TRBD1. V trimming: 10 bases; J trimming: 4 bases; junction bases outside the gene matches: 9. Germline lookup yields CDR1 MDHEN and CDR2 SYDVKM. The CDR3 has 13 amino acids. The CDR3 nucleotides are TGTGCCACCCACAGGGGTCAGGGCACTGAAGCTTTCTTT. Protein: CATHRGQGTEAFF.

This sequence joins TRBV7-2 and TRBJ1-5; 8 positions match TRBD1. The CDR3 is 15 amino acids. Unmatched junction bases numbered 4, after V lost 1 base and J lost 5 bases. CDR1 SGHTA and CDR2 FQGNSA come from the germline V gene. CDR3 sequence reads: CASSLDRGDDQPQHF. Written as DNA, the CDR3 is TGTGCCAGCAGCTTAGACAGGGGGGACGATCAGCCCCAGCATTTT.

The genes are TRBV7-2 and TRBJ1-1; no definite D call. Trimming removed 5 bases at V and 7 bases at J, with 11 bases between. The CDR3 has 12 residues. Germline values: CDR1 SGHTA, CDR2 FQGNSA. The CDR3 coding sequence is TGTGCCAGCAGCCCGGGGTGGTTTGAAGCTTTCTTT. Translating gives CASSPGWFEAFF.

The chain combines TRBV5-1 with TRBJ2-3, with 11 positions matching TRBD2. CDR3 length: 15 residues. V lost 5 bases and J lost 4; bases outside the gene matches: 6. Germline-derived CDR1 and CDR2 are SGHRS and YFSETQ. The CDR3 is CASSTTSGMSDTQYF. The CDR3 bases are TGCGCCAGCAGTACGACTAGCGGGATGTCAGATACGCAGTATTTT.

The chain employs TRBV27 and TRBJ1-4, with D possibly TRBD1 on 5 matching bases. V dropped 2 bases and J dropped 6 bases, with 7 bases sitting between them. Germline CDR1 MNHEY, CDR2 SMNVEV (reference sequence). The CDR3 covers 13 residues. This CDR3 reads CASSLQGDEKLFF. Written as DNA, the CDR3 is TGTGCCAGCAGTTTACAAGGGGATGAAAAACTGTTTTTT.

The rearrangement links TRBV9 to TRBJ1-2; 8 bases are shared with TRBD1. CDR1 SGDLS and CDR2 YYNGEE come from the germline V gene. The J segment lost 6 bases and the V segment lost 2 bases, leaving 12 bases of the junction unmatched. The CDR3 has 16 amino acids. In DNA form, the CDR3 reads TGTGCCAGCAGCGTTTCCGGGACAGGTGGCCCAGATGGCTACACCTTC. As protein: CASSVSGTGGPDGYTF.

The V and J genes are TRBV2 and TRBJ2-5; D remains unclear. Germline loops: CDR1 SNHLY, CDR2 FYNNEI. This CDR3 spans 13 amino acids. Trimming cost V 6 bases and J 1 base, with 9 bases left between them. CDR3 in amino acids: CASRRGAQETQYF. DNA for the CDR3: TGTGCCAGCAGAAGAGGAGCCCAAGAGACCCAGTACTTC.